The clone carrying this T cell receptor (beta chain) was counted many times. The CDR3 has 11 residues. The germline V gene encodes CDR1 DFQATT and CDR2 SNEGSKA (reference sequence). V lost 2 bases, J lost 9 bases, and 8 bases lay in between. These data are taken from a study of CD8 T cells in ankylosing spondylitis. TCRdb re-called the 5' RACE reads through MiXCR, storing one row per CDR3 protein. The sample includes 150,000 to 200,000 distinct CDR3 sequences, under 15% seen only once; the top ten take 9.5% to 12%. The source of this sequence is a female donor with ankylosing spondylitis or in good health (not recorded which). Specimen: blood, either unsorted or a sorted T cell fraction (not recorded which). The chain carries TRBV20-1 and TRBJ2-1; D not resolved. The CDR3 reads CSARLVSEQFF. Here the CDR3 DNA reads TGCAGTGCTAGACTAGTCAGTGAGCAGTTCTTC.